This is a list of T cell receptor beta chains from one sample in a study of CD8+ T cells in alopecia areata. Method: immunoSEQ multiplex PCR; TCRdb's copy keeps in-frame clones and lacks some. The sample shows around 100,000 clones, 65% to 90% of them seen only once. The source was CD8+ T cells sorted from blood, collected around week 30, from a patient treated with tofacitinib. All receptors come from a human donor with alopecia areata. The CDR3 runs from the conserved cysteine through the conserved F or W. D genes are given only for firm matches. A row's size may be missing; if present it is once, few, many or a size class.

TRBV6-5	15	-	-	TRBJ1-2	CASSLGDTSTYGYTF	TGTGCCAGCAGTTTGGGGGACACCTCCACCTATGGCTACACCTTC
TRBV6-5	14	-	once	TRBJ2-7	CASSYFPGSSEQYF	TGTGCCAGCAGTTACTTTCCGGGCTCGTCCGAGCAGTACTTC
TRBV4-2	16	TRBD1	-	TRBJ2-3	CASSQAPGQGTDTQYF	TGTGCCAGCAGCCAAGCCCCGGGACAGGGGACAGATACGCAGTATTTT
TRBV9	13	-	-	TRBJ2-3	CASSVDGPDTQYF	TGTGCCAGCAGCGTCGACGGGCCAGATACGCAGTATTTT
TRBV5-1	15	TRBD1	-	TRBJ2-7	CASRSPDRGVDEQYF	TGCGCCAGCAGGTCACCGGACAGGGGAGTGGACGAGCAGTACTTC
TRBV29-1	15	-	once	TRBJ2-2	CSVEEQGKVTGELFF	TGCAGCGTTGAAGAGCAGGGGAAGGTCACCGGGGAGCTGTTTTTT
TRBV6-5	14	-	-	TRBJ2-7	CASSPGRIRYEQYF	TGTGCCAGCAGTCCGGGACGGATCCGCTACGAGCAGTACTTC
TRBV7-8	15	TRBD2	-	TRBJ2-5	CASSAQLAAKETQYF	TGTGCCAGCAGCGCCCAACTAGCGGCAAAAGAGACCCAGTACTTC
TRBV2	14	-	-	TRBJ2-1	CASATGSPYNEQFF	TGTGCCAGCGCCACAGGGTCGCCTTACAATGAGCAGTTCTTC
TRBV4-2	16	TRBD2	-	TRBJ2-7	CASSQEVGRGDYEQYF	TGTGCCAGCAGCCAAGAAGTGGGACGGGGGGACTACGAGCAGTACTTC
TRBV25-1	15	-	-	TRBJ2-3	CASSATGLSTDTQYF	TGTGCCAGCAGTGCGACAGGATTGTCCACAGATACGCAGTATTTT
TRBV5-1	15	TRBD2	-	TRBJ2-1	CASSLVGGAYNEQFF	TGCGCCAGCAGCTTGGTCGGGGGGGCTTACAATGAGCAGTTCTTC
TRBV5-4	15	TRBD2	-	TRBJ2-2	CASSLATSGSGELFF	TGTGCCAGCAGCTTGGCAACTAGCGGGTCCGGGGAGCTGTTTTTT
TRBV19	14	-	-	TRBJ2-5	CASSRDGILETQYF	TGTGCCAGTAGTCGGGACGGTATTTTGGAGACCCAGTACTTC
TRBV28	16	TRBD2	-	TRBJ2-1	CASSLLTSGGPNEQFF	TGTGCCAGCAGTTTACTAACTAGCGGGGGTCCCAATGAGCAGTTCTTC
TRBV7-9	17	TRBD2	-	TRBJ2-3	CASSPESGGYRTDTQYF	TGTGCCAGCAGCCCCGAATCGGGAGGGTACCGCACAGATACGCAGTATTTT
TRBV27	14	TRBD1	-	TRBJ2-3	CASTGRGSTDTQYF	TGTGCCAGCACGGGCAGGGGGAGCACAGATACGCAGTATTTT
TRBV7-7	14	-	-	TRBJ2-1	CASSLADATDEQFF	TGTGCTAGCAGCTTAGCGGACGCGACCGATGAGCAGTTCTTC
TRBV4-1	15	-	-	TRBJ2-7	CASSQGRGGSYEQYF	TGCGCCAGCAGCCAAGGCAGAGGGGGATCCTACGAGCAGTACTTC
TRBV6-6	16	-	-	TRBJ2-3	CASSYDRMSGTDTQYF	TGTGCCAGCAGTTACGACAGGATGAGCGGGACAGATACGCAGTATTTT
TRBV14	15	TRBD1	-	TRBJ2-1	CASSYRDSSYNEQFF	TGTGCCAGCAGCTACCGGGACAGCTCCTACAATGAGCAGTTCTTC
TRBV7-9	12	-	few	TRBJ2-7	CASSLGWNEQYF	TGTGCCAGCAGCTTAGGGTGGAACGAGCAGTACTTC
TRBV5-4	12	-	-	TRBJ1-1	CASSLASGRAFF	TGTGCCAGCAGCTTGGCTTCGGGTCGAGCTTTCTTT
TRBV27	11	-	-	TRBJ2-1	CASSLYNEQFF	TGTGCCAGCAGTCTCTACAATGAGCAGTTCTTC
TRBV4-2	17	-	-	TRBJ1-1	CASSQEGRELYGYEAFF	TGTGCCAGCAGCCAAGAGGGGAGAGAACTTTACGGGTATGAAGCTTTCTTT
TRBV27	15	-	few	TRBJ2-3	CASSPWTYHTDTQYF	TGTGCCAGCAGTCCATGGACATACCACACAGATACGCAGTATTTT
TRBV29-1	16	TRBD1	once	TRBJ2-7	CSVEKATGDDGYEQYF	TGCAGCGTTGAAAAAGCTACAGGGGATGACGGCTACGAGCAGTACTTC
TRBV2	13	TRBD2	-	TRBJ2-1	CASGTSEYNEQFF	TGTGCCAGCGGGACTAGCGAGTACAATGAGCAGTTCTTC
TRBV27	15	TRBD2	-	TRBJ2-1	CASSLEAGRYNEQFF	TGTGCCAGCAGTTTAGAAGCGGGGCGTTACAATGAGCAGTTCTTC
TRBV5-1	15	TRBD1	-	TRBJ2-7	CASSGEGAYSYEQYF	TGCGCCAGCAGCGGAGAGGGGGCATACTCCTACGAGCAGTACTTC